Below are 11 T cell receptor beta chains sequenced from a single sample in a study of control samples from healthy donors and cancer patients. Sequencing was performed with immunoSEQ multiplex PCR; in TCRdb, only in-frame clones are kept and a portion is missing. Among about 120,000 clones listed, around 89% were seen once. Sequences were obtained from blood. The receptor source for this set is a woman in her seventies in good health.

J is TRBJ1-2 and V is TRBV24-1; D not certain. CDR1 is KGHDR and CDR2 is SFDVKD in the germline V gene. V lost 3 bases to trimming and J lost 2 bases, with 9 bases between them. This CDR3 has 14 amino acids. The DNA for the CDR3 is TGTGCCACCAGTGATCCCCGACGGAACTATGGCTACACCTTC. Translated, it gives CATSDPRRNYGYTF.

The chain couples TRBV27 to TRBJ2-1; TRBD2 agrees at 9 bases. The germline V gene has CDR1 MNHEY and CDR2 SMNVEV (reference sequence). This CDR3 contains 17 residues. With 5 bases clipped from V and 7 bases from J, the junction kept 15 bases outside the gene matches. The CDR3: CASSATRKRGAGNEQFF. The CDR3 coding sequence is TGTGCCAGCAGTGCTACCAGAAAGCGGGGGGCTGGGAATGAGCAGTTCTTC.

The chain uses TRBV15 and TRBJ1-2; D is uncertain. The CDR3 is made up of 16 amino acids. Trimming pared 6 bases from V and 2 bases from J, leaving 19 bases between. The germline gives CDR1 LNHNV, CDR2 YYDKDF (reference sequence). The CDR3 reads CATSFGFRESNYGYTF. The CDR3, as DNA: TGTGCCACCAGTTTTGGGTTTAGGGAATCCAACTATGGCTACACCTTC.

The chain links TRBV25-1 to TRBJ1-1; maybe TRBD1 (6 bases). The CDR3 has 15 amino acids. Germline V CDR1 and CDR2: MGHDK, SYGVNS. V lost 2 bases to trimming and J lost 0 bases, with 10 bases between them. CDR3 DNA: TGTGCCAGCAGTGAAAAGGGACACCTGAACACTGAAGCTTTCTTT. It is translated as CASSEKGHLNTEAFF. The full variable domain, in which reference TRBV25-1 and TRBJ1-1 provide the parts outside the CDR3, is EADIYQTPRYLVIGTGKKITLECSQTMGHDKMYWYQQDPGMELHLIHYSYGVNSTEKGDLSSESTVSRIRTEHFPLTLESARPSHTSQYLCASSEKGHLNTEAFFGQGTRLTVV.

The chain recombines TRBV6-1 with TRBJ2-5, with D possibly TRBD2 on 5 matching bases. CDR1 is MNHNS, CDR2 SASEGT, per germline. Trimming cost V 0 bases and J 2 bases, with 13 bases left between them. The CDR3 has 16 amino acids. CDR3 region: CASSEAHGGPQETQYF. The CDR3 region has the DNA TGTGCCAGCAGTGAAGCGCACGGAGGCCCTCAAGAGACCCAGTACTTC.

The rearrangement uses TRBV19 and TRBJ1-1, with 9 bases identical to TRBD1. Germline assignment: CDR1 LNHDA and CDR2 SQIVND (reference sequence). J was trimmed by 4 bases and V by 4 bases; bases with no gene match: 4. The CDR3 runs to 14 residues. The CDR3 reads CASSTDRGSTEAFF. The DNA for the CDR3 is TGTGCCAGTAGTACGGACAGGGGATCCACTGAAGCTTTCTTT. The full variable domain, completed using reference TRBV19 and TRBJ1-1, is DGGITQSPKYLFRKEGQNVTLSCEQNLNHDAMYWYRQDPGQGLRLIYYSQIVNDFQKGDIAEGYSVSREKKESFPLTVTSAQKNPTAFYLCASSTDRGSTEAFFGQGTRLTVV.

This sequence joins TRBV6-2 or TRBV6-3 and TRBJ1-1, with D unclear. The CDR3 is made up of 14 amino acids. V was cut by 2 bases and J by 6 bases, with 13 bases left in between. Germline CDR1 is MNHEY and CDR2 is SVGEGT. In DNA, the CDR3 is TGTGCCAGCAGTTACGGAGAACTTGGGCCTGAAGCTTTCTTT. Its protein product is CASSYGELGPEAFF.

This chain links TRBV15 with TRBJ2-2; D unresolved. V was shortened by 4 bases and J by 8 bases, with 8 bases between the two germline ends. Germline CDR1 reads LNHNV; CDR2 reads YYDKDF (reference sequence). The CDR3 sequence is 12 residues long. This CDR3 reads CATSIRAGELFF. CDR3 nucleotide sequence: TGTGCCACCAGCATTCGAGCGGGGGAGCTGTTTTTT.

This clone has only a few counts. V is TRBV5-1 and J is TRBJ2-7; perhaps TRBD1 as D (5 bases). The V gene's germline CDR1 is SGHRS and CDR2 YFSETQ. This CDR3 comprises 13 residues. The V and J ends lost 3 bases and 5 bases respectively, with 12 bases between them. CDR3 sequence: CASSSTGPHEQYF. In nucleotides, the CDR3 is TGCGCCAGCAGCTCAACAGGTCCCCACGAGCAGTACTTC.

The rearrangement joins TRBV15 to TRBJ1-3; no clear D. This CDR3 contains 13 residues. Trimming took 3 bases from V and 4 from J, leaving 7 bases between them. Germline values: CDR1 LNHNV, CDR2 YYDKDF (reference sequence). CDR3 in DNA: TGTGCCACCAGCAGGCCCGACGGAAACACCATATATTTT. It is translated as CATSRPDGNTIYF.

The rearrangement joins TRBV29-1 to TRBJ1-1; possibly TRBD1 for D (6 bases). Germline values: CDR1 SQVTM, CDR2 ANQGSEA. The CDR3 is 12 amino acids. V lost 5 bases and J 1 base, leaving 8 bases between the germline ends. CDR3 in amino acids: CSVSTGNTEAFF. CDR3 nucleotides: TGCAGCGTTTCGACAGGGAACACTGAAGCTTTCTTT.